A selection of T cell receptor beta chains follows, all from one sample in a study of blood T cell repertoires in COVID-19. TCRdb's table, derived via immunoSEQ multiplex PCR, lists solely in-frame clones and lacks some. Here the sample spans about 270,000 clones, 70% to 90% being singletons. The sample was peripheral blood. These receptors came from a woman in her 70s with COVID-19, enrolled during active disease. Each CDR3 is given with its conserved first and last residue. D genes are given only for firm matches. Clone sizes are given selectively: once, few, many, or a class where the clone is expanded.

.,.,TRBJ2-2,TRBV7-9,TGTGCCAGCAGGGGGAGAACCGGGGAGCTGTTTTTT,CASRGRTGELFF
.,.,TRBJ1-1,TRBV12-3/TRBV12-4,TGTGCCAGCAGTTTTACGAGGGCCACTGAAGCTTTCTTT,CASSFTRATEAFF
TRBD2,.,TRBJ2-7,TRBV19,TGTGCCAGTAGCCCATCCGCTAGCGGGGGATACGAGCAGTACTTC,CASSPSASGGYEQYF
TRBD1,.,TRBJ2-7,TRBV7-8,TGTGCCAGCAGCTTCAGGGGGCGCGGTTCCCCTCTCTACGAGCAGTACTTC,CASSFRGRGSPLYEQYF
TRBD2,.,TRBJ2-5,TRBV3-1/TRBV3-2,TGTGCCAGCAGCCAAGATAGGGGTAGCGGGCAAGAGACCCAGTACTTC,CASSQDRGSGQETQYF
TRBD1,.,TRBJ1-2,TRBV28,TGTGCCAGCAGCGGAACAGGGGGGCTCTATGGCTACACCTTC,CASSGTGGLYGYTF
.,.,TRBJ1-6,TRBV30,TGTGCCTTAGGGCAGGGTTCGGATTCACCCCTCCACTTT,CALGQGSDSPLHF
.,.,TRBJ2-3,TRBV6-5,TGTGCCAGCAGTTGGGGAGGGGGAAGTACAGATACGCAGTATTTT,CASSWGGGSTDTQYF
.,.,TRBJ1-1,TRBV2,TGTGCCAGCAGTTTCGAAGGACTCACTGAAGCTTTCTTT,CASSFEGLTEAFF
.,.,TRBJ1-5,TRBV6-7,TGTGCCAGCAGTTACCCCCGACAGACAAATCAGCCCCAGCATTTT,CASSYPRQTNQPQHF
.,.,TRBJ1-2,TRBV7-3,TGTGCCAGCAGCCAGGGCCTAGACGGTGGCTACACCTTC,CASSQGLDGGYTF
.,.,TRBJ1-1,TRBV3-1/TRBV3-2,TGTGCCAGCAGCCAAGGGGAGGTAGGGGTGGGCACTGAAGCTTTCTTT,CASSQGEVGVGTEAFF
TRBD1,.,TRBJ2-5,TRBV11-3,TGTGCCAGCAGCTTGGGACAGGGTACCCCGGAGACCCAGTACTTC,CASSLGQGTPETQYF
TRBD2,.,TRBJ2-3,TRBV10-3,TGTGCCATCAGTGAGTCTCAGCGGGGGGGCGCAGATACGCAGTATTTT,CAISESQRGGADTQYF
.,.,TRBJ2-7,TRBV7-9,TGTGCCAGCAGCCTAAACCCACTCTACGAGCAGTACTTC,CASSLNPLYEQYF
.,.,TRBJ2-7,TRBV3-1/TRBV3-2,TGTGCCAGCAGCCAAGAGGGTCGGGTCAACGAGCAGTACTTC,CASSQEGRVNEQYF
.,.,TRBJ1-1,TRBV19,TGTGCCAGCATGGACATACCTGAAGCTTTCTTT,CASMDIPEAFF
.,.,TRBJ2-7,TRBV27,TGTGCCAGCAGTTTAGTTTTTGGGAGGGAGCAGTACTTC,CASSLVFGREQYF
.,.,TRBJ2-1,TRBV5-1,TGCGCCAGCAGCTTGGGGGGGCCGGCGCACCATGAGCAGTTCTTC,CASSLGGPAHHEQFF
.,.,TRBJ1-2,TRBV28,TGTGCCAGCAGTTTATCAGGGTCCACGTATGGCTACACCTTC,CASSLSGSTYGYTF
TRBD2,.,TRBJ2-7,TRBV5-1,TGCGCCAGCAGCTTACCCACTAGCGGGGGGGCTAACGAGCAGTACTTC,CASSLPTSGGANEQYF
TRBD1,.,TRBJ1-4,TRBV9,TGTGCCAGCAGCGACGGACAGGGAGGCGAAAAACTGTTTTTT,CASSDGQGGEKLFF
.,many,TRBJ1-4,TRBV29-1,TGCAGCGTCAGACAACCTTATAATGAAAAACTGTTTTTT,CSVRQPYNEKLFF
TRBD1,.,TRBJ1-1,TRBV10-3,TGTGCCACCACTACCCAGGGGGCGGACACTGAAGCTTTCTTT,CATTTQGADTEAFF
.,.,TRBJ1-3,TRBV4-2,TGTGCCAGCAGCCAAGAGGGGGGGGGTTACTCTGGAAACACCATATATTTT,CASSQEGGGYSGNTIYF
.,.,TRBJ1-2,TRBV28,TGTGCCAGCAGCCAAGGGGACACCCCCTATGGCTACACCTTC,CASSQGDTPYGYTF
.,.,TRBJ1-1,TRBV29-1,TGCAGCGCTCCGCACAGGGTGGGGACTGAAGCTTTCTTT,CSAPHRVGTEAFF
.,.,TRBJ2-1,TRBV27,TGTGCCAGCAGTTTAGCAGGGGCCTACAATGAGCAGTTCTTC,CASSLAGAYNEQFF
.,.,TRBJ1-1,TRBV19,TGTGCCAGTAGTCCTTATCCGTGGAGCACTGAAGCTTTCTTT,CASSPYPWSTEAFF
TRBD1,.,TRBJ1-6,TRBV11-2,TGTGCCAGCAGCTCGGGACAGGGTGATTCACCCCTCCACTTT,CASSSGQGDSPLHF
.,.,TRBJ2-5,TRBV6-1,TGTGCCAGCAGTGAACAGGGAGGAGGGAGAGAGACCCAGTACTTC,CASSEQGGGRETQYF
.,.,TRBJ1-5,TRBV7-9,TGTGCCAGCAGCTGGGACTCCTCTACGCCCCAGCATTTT,CASSWDSSTPQHF
.,.,TRBJ1-6,TRBV5-1,TGCGCCAGCAGCCCCGGACACAGGTCGGATTCACCCCTCCACTTT,CASSPGHRSDSPLHF
TRBD2,.,TRBJ2-5,TRBV5-1,TGCGCCAGCAGCTTGGCAATACTCGCGGGGGGGGCCCAAGAGACCCAGTACTTC,CASSLAILAGGAQETQYF
TRBD1,.,TRBJ2-7,TRBV4-1,TGCGCCAGCAGCCAACCAGGGGGCTCGCTTGGTTACGAGCAGTACTTC,CASSQPGGSLGYEQYF
TRBD2,.,TRBJ2-3,TRBV3-1/TRBV3-2,TGTGCCAGCAGCCAGATGACTAGCGGGGGGTCCACAGATACGCAGTATTTT,CASSQMTSGGSTDTQYF
TRBD2,.,TRBJ2-1,TRBV6-5,TGTGCCAGCAAAGCCCCAGGCGGGGGGAACAATGAGCAGTTCTTC,CASKAPGGGNNEQFF
.,.,TRBJ1-2,TRBV3-1/TRBV3-2,TGTGCCAGCAGCCAAGTCCCGGGGGGCTACACCTTC,CASSQVPGGYTF
.,.,TRBJ1-5,TRBV19,TGTGCCAGTAGTATAGAAGCGGGGAACCAGCCCCAGCATTTT,CASSIEAGNQPQHF
.,once,TRBJ1-2,TRBV18,TGTGCCAGCTCACCACGGCCAGGCCCTAACTATGGCTACACCTTC,CASSPRPGPNYGYTF
.,.,TRBJ1-3,TRBV6-6,TGTGCCAGCAGTTACTTCGCGGGTCGCTCTGGAAACACCATATATTTT,CASSYFAGRSGNTIYF